The clone carrying this TCR beta chain was picked up a small number of times. Its antigen is not identified. The library labeled individual cDNA molecules by adding unique molecular identifiers to them. TCRdb passed the RACE reads through MiXCR, listing each CDR3 protein once. The sample has 150,000 to 200,000 distinct CDR3 sequences, around 30% seen once; the top ten hold under 3%. The sample is drawn from a study of human T cells and chemical hapten exposure. Whole-study results and caveats: The donors suffered from alopecia, so their immune response may not match that of healthy people.

V lost 6 bases to trimming and J lost 0 bases, with 14 bases between them. From germline, CDR1 is DFQATT and CDR2 SNEGSKA (reference sequence). The CDR3 sequence is 14 residues long. Time point specified: pre-sensitization, week 0. Treatment specified: therapeutic diphenylcyclopropenone sensitization with weekly scalp DPC. This rearrangement joins TRBV20-1 to TRBJ1-1, with D perhaps TRBD1 (5 bases). Sequencing used whole blood, obtained in connection with sensitization to the hapten diphenylcyclopropenone (DPC). The receptor was derived from a woman aged 30 to 39 with alopecia areata. Some clones in this sample may be carry-over from other donors' samples. Here the CDR3 DNA reads TGCAGTGCGCCGGGACTGACTATGAACACTGAAGCTTTCTTT. Residues: CSAPGLTMNTEAFF.